These 15 T cell receptor beta chains share one sample of origin, sequenced in a study of T cell responses to AZD1222 COVID-19 vaccine. Assay used: immunoSEQ multiplex PCR; TCRdb lists only in-frame clones, some missing. The sample consists of some 91,000 clones, 90% to 95% of them appearing once. The sample here was peripheral blood, taken on day 0 of AZD1222 vaccination. The receptors stem from an adult in good health.

This sequence joins TRBV11-2 and TRBJ1-5, with D possibly matching TRBD1 (5 bases). V was cut by 5 bases and J by 6 bases, with 11 bases left in between. The CDR3 is 13 residues long. Germline lookup yields CDR1 SGHAT and CDR2 FQNNGV. CDR3 nucleotide sequence: TGTGCCAGCAGCGCAGAAAGGGGTCAGCCCCAGCATTTT. Translated: CASSAERGQPQHF.

The genes are TRBV28 and TRBJ2-7, with D possibly TRBD2 on 6 matching bases. Germline V gene lookup returns CDR1 MDHEN and CDR2 SYDVKM. Trimming removed 6 bases at V and 3 bases at J, with 15 bases between. The CDR3 consists of 14 residues. The CDR3 sequence is CASRTGTSIYEQYF. CDR3 DNA sequence: TGTGCCAGCAGGACCGGGACTTCAATCTACGAGCAGTACTTC.

The gene calls are TRBV19 and TRBJ1-3, with D tentatively TRBD1 (5 bases). Germline V gene data show CDR1 as LNHDA and CDR2 as SQIVND (reference sequence). The CDR3 is 16 amino acids. V was cut by 5 bases and J by 0 bases, with 14 bases left in between. CDR3 amino acids: CASSSRQTPSGNTIYF. The CDR3 coding sequence is TGTGCCAGTAGTTCCAGACAGACCCCCTCTGGAAACACCATATATTTT.

The chain links TRBV5-6 to TRBJ1-2; D is perhaps TRBD1 (5 bases). This CDR3 is built from 16 residues. Germline loops: CDR1 SGHDT, CDR2 YYEEEE. V lost 0 bases, J lost 6 bases, and 18 bases lay in between. For the CDR3, the DNA is TGTGCCAGCAGCTTGGTAGTTTCTCCATCGGGGGATGGCTACACCTTC. Translation gives CASSLVVSPSGDGYTF.

V and J are TRBV6-5 and TRBJ1-5; D remains unclear. V shed 1 base and J shed 11 bases, with 15 bases lying between them. Germline V CDR1 and CDR2: MNHEY, SVGAGI. This CDR3 has 14 residues. CDR3 sequence reads: CASSYYSTGEAQHF. The CDR3 nucleotides read TGTGCCAGCAGTTACTACAGTACTGGGGAGGCCCAGCATTTT.

This chain connects TRBV7-2 to TRBJ1-5; 8 positions agree with TRBD1. V lost 4 bases, J lost 6 bases, and 8 bases stayed unmatched. Germline V gives CDR1 SGHTA, CDR2 FQGNSA. This CDR3 spans 15 amino acids. The CDR3 spells CASSSRTGWVQPQHF. The CDR3 DNA is TGTGCCAGCAGCTCGCGGACAGGGTGGGTTCAGCCCCAGCATTTT.

This clone has a handful of counts. The chain is built from TRBV10-3 and TRBJ1-3, with 8 bases that match TRBD1. Trimming cost V 10 bases and J 2 bases; bases outside gene matches: 7. CDR3 length equals 14 residues. Germline CDR1 is ENHRY and CDR2 is SYGVKD. The CDR3 loop is CATLQGGTGNTIYF. Here the CDR3 DNA reads TGTGCCACCCTACAGGGGGGGACTGGAAACACCATATATTTT.

V gene TRBV5-1 combines with J gene TRBJ2-7; perhaps TRBD2 as D (7 bases). CDR3 size: 14 residues. V gave up 4 bases and J gave up 1 base, with 12 bases separating them. The V gene's germline CDR1 is SGHRS and CDR2 YFSETQ. The chain's CDR3 is CASSLAGASYEQYF. CDR3 nucleotide sequence: TGCGCCAGCAGCCTGGCGGGGGCGTCCTACGAGCAGTACTTC.

The J gene is TRBJ2-7, the V gene TRBV7-2; 13 bases are shared with TRBD2. Germline loops: CDR1 SGHTA, CDR2 FQGNSA. Germline trimming cut 0 bases from V and 0 bases from J; bases unmatched to any gene: 5. The CDR3 consists of 18 residues. The CDR3 DNA reads TGTGCCAGCAGCTTAGCCGGGACTAGCGGGGTTAGCTCCTACGAGCAGTACTTC. Translated: CASSLAGTSGVSSYEQYF.

The rearrangement uses TRBV2 and TRBJ1-2; D gene ambiguous. The CDR3 sequence is 16 residues long. V gave up 3 bases and J gave up 0 bases, with 14 bases separating them. CDR1 and CDR2 (germline): SNHLY, FYNNEI. In nucleotides, the CDR3 is TGTGCCAGCAGTGAGAACACGCCTGCTTCTAACTATGGCTACACCTTC. Protein sequence: CASSENTPASNYGYTF.

The J gene is TRBJ1-1, the V gene TRBV5-1; D is unclear. Deletions cut 3 bases from V and 6 bases from J, with 12 bases between. This CDR3 comprises 13 residues. Germline V gene lookup returns CDR1 SGHRS and CDR2 YFSETQ. CDR3 sequence reads: CASSSQGIAEAFF. Written as DNA, the CDR3 is TGCGCCAGCAGCTCACAAGGTATCGCTGAAGCTTTCTTT. The variable domain in full, completed from reference TRBV5-1 and TRBJ1-1, reads KAGVTQTPRYLIKTRGQQVTLSCSPISGHRSVSWYQQTPGQGLQFLFEYFSETQRNKGNFPGRFSGRQFSNSRSEMNVSTLELGDSALYLCASSSQGIAEAFFGQGTRLTVV.

This chain uses TRBV4-2 with TRBJ2-2; D gene unclear. The germline V and J ends were trimmed by 1 base and 0 bases, with 9 bases remaining between them. The germline gives CDR1 LGHNA, CDR2 YNFKEQ. The CDR3 covers 16 residues. The CDR3 DNA sequence: TGTGCCAGCAGCCAAGGTACCAGACCGAACACCGGGGAGCTGTTTTTT. Translation: CASSQGTRPNTGELFF.

V gene TRBV4-1 combines with J gene TRBJ1-5; a weak D match, TRBD1 (5 bases). CDR3 length: 15 residues. Germline lookup yields CDR1 MGHRA and CDR2 YSYEKL. With 0 bases removed from V and 0 bases from J, the gap between germline ends came to 6 bases. For the CDR3, the DNA is TGCGCCAGCAGCCAAGAACAGGATAGCAATCAGCCCCAGCATTTT. Its protein product is CASSQEQDSNQPQHF.

To note about this clone: Other DNA sequences in this sample translate to the same CDR3. The chain couples TRBV18 to TRBJ2-7, with TRBD1 matching over 8 bases. Germline V gene sequence: CDR1 KGHSH, CDR2 LQKENI. V shed 2 bases and J 0 bases; nucleotides not matched to a gene: 3. The length of the CDR3 is 15 residues. The CDR3 DNA is TGTGCCAGCTCACCAGGAACAGGGGGCTCCTACGAGCAGTACTTC. This codes for CASSPGTGGSYEQYF.

The chain combines TRBV28 with TRBJ1-5; 8 bases match TRBD1. This CDR3 has 16 residues. J lost 6 bases, V lost 2 bases, and 9 bases had no gene match. Germline V gene lookup returns CDR1 MDHEN and CDR2 SYDVKM. As DNA, the CDR3 is TGTGCCAGCAGTTTACGTCGGCAGGGGGCGGGTCAGCCCCAGCATTTT. Translating gives CASSLRRQGAGQPQHF.